This TCR beta chain was found in a study of shared clonotypes between healthy human individuals. Whole-study findings and limits: Large sequencing depth failed to make sorted-subset sequencing complete, rarefaction showed.

Authors' analysis steps: Filtering differed because ImmunoSEQ produced junction-only sequences that carried no quality scores. Sequencing used immunoSEQ multiplex PCR; TCRdb keeps in-frame clones, though not all of them. That table is the source of V, J and clone size, and D and trimming were worked out from the DNA. This sample has 1,500,000 or so clones, with more than 95% found just once. Of note for this clone: Its antigen is currently unknown.

Sequenced input: naive CD4+ T cells sorted from blood. The subset denotes: CD45RA+ positively selected. This sequence originates from a young man in good health.

CDR3 protein: CASSGKTGGVTNTEAFF. The CDR3 DNA reads as TGTGCCAGCAGCGGGAAGACAGGTGGCGTAACGAACACTGAAGCTTTCTTT. This rearrangement joins TRBV5-4 to TRBJ1-1; TRBD1 is a possible D gene (6 bases). The CDR3 length is 17 residues. Germline CDR1 and CDR2: SGHNT and YYREEE (reference sequence). Deletions cut 4 bases from V and 1 base from J, with 20 bases between.